This T cell receptor beta chain was identified in a study of long-term antiretroviral therapy in people with HIV (dated by TCRdb to between 2020 and 2023). Background on the whole study: The earliest samples were collected about a decade before the 2015 WHO recommendation for immediate ART, when ART was typically delayed until CD4 counts fell. This retrospective serial study examined whether starting ART and sustained HIV suppression were associated with changes in the composition and diversity of the TRB repertoire in peripheral blood. The cohort contributed over 150 cryopreserved PBMC samples from around 30 adults with confirmed HIV infection, collected serially over a mean of about six years (range 1-12). Among the 30 or so participants with HIV, eleven were female. No cross-contamination during QIAcube processing was shown when test extractions of a monoclonal T-cell line were performed alongside about 30 polyclonal samples. What the study reported, not specific to this receptor: Because cell numbers in pre-ART samples were limited, unsorted PBMC were profiled instead of sorted CD4+ and CD8+ T cells. Narrower CDR3 length ranges were observed in HIV repertoires than in controls, and an antigen-experienced repertoire with only a slight naive shift after ART was suggested by the network structure. Inferences about post-ART repertoire changes are limited because no data were available on ART adherence, viral resistance or therapy changes. The samples span the years 2004 to 2017, and the ART regimens used may be less effective than current regimens. Expanded TRB clones identified before ART initiation dominated the repertoire at all time points, although this dominance fluctuated and declined in many PLHIV after ART. Starting ART was linked to a significant rise in TRB diversity, yet even with long-term ART the diversity remained significantly lower than in transplant donor controls. Since PBMC availability was limited, sequencing covered only the TCR beta chain, with no alpha chain pairing.

A word on this clone: Its antigen remains unidentified. No much larger clone exists at a distance of one base, and base qualities are not known.

The immunoSEQ hsTCRB v3.0 assay was used at survey level resolution to sequence the TRB variable region. The targeted TRB sequencing depth was about 40,000-55,000 T-cell genomes per sample. Pooled TRB libraries were sequenced on an Illumina MiSeq with a v3 150-cycle kit. In the source study's methods: Analysis of repertoires was carried out in R inside a reproducible Nextflow workflow spanning QC, data transformation and analysis. Custom analyses were implemented in LymphoSeq2, an R package for AIRR-Seq data exploration. After excluding a few samples that yielded fewer than 5000 total TRB sequences, some 180 HIV repertoires remained for analysis. Among the 180 to 200 HIV repertoires that were kept, roughly 58 were collected before ART initiation and under 150 were collected after ART initiation. Repertoires were downsampled to 5000 TRB nucleotide sequences, with summary statistics averaged over 100 downsampling iterations. The analysis kept only TRB sequences whose CDR3 regions were at least seven amino acids long. Diversity was assessed using a clonality score derived from Shannon entropy and using the Gini coefficient. In repertoire networks, the top 5000 CDR3 amino acid sequences were linked whenever an edit distance of one separated two sequences. For TRB CDR3 amino acid sequences, antigen specificity groups and MHC restriction were predicted with GLIPH2. CDR3 amino acid sequences were matched against VDJdb and McPAS-TCR to flag known CMV, EBV, HIV or tissue antigen associations. Pre-ART, post-ART and control groups were compared with Wilcoxon signed-rank tests and Holm-Bonferroni correction. Drawn from immuneACCESS, this table holds only the in-frame rearrangements with V and J called that TCRdb kept. Clones are partly lost; checked studies trace under half to an unresolved V gene and leave the rest unexplained. Clonal size and the V and J genes are those of that table, whereas D and trimming came from the DNA. This sample has about 25,000 clones in its table, and roughly 88% of those were observed once. Over 13% of the sample rests with the top ten.

Inclusion was restricted to participants for whom at least one PBMC sample before ART initiation and at least two post-ART samples were available. Treatment was received in the United States of America by all participants with HIV. Before DNA extraction, cryopreserved samples of about 0.95-10 million PBMC were thawed and then washed. At the time of the earliest PBMC sample, participants with HIV were aged between roughly 20 and 60 years. Each participant contributed PBMC samples from 1-4 timepoints before ART initiation and 2-8 timepoints after ART initiation, with a median of 7 samples. For every participant, serial HIV viral load, CD4+ T-cell count, ART history and demographic data were obtained. A Qiagen kit on a QIAcube was used to extract genomic DNA from unsorted PBMC, with samples processed in batches of 12. The specimen comprised unsorted PBMCs, sampled 4.2 to 4.5 years after starting antiretroviral therapy. The TCR sequence derives from a man aged 25-45 years with HIV.

The CDR3 protein sequence reads: CASSTSSTDTQYF. The DNA sequence is TGTGCCAGCTCTACATCTAGCACAGATACGCAGTATTTT. Here the chain combines TRBV28 and TRBJ2-3; too little of a D gene remains to name it. The CDR3 goes from the cysteine to the phenylalanine over 13 residues. CDR3 DNA only is kept here, 39 bases in frame from base 1. From the germline V gene, CDR1 is MDHEN and CDR2 is SYDVKM. V is shortened by 8 bases, J by 0 bases, and the region joining them spans 9 bases.